The sequence of this T cell receptor (beta chain) was determined in a study of cytomegalovirus exposure and HLA in healthy donors. General study results and limits: A later analysis linked a missense DCLRE1C variant to TCR beta V- and J-gene trimming. In vitro, a few CMV-associated chains proved specific for CMV antigens. Earlier analysis yielded a pattern in which most TCR beta V segments were productive about 87% or about 30% of the time.

The V gene lost 2 bases and the J gene lost 8 bases, with 15 bases spanning the gap. The CDR3 is 14 amino acids. CDR1 is SEHNR and CDR2 is FQNEAQ in the germline V gene (reference sequence). The PCR made use of 60 Vbeta and 13 Jbeta primers. Authors' methods: About 12 million of about 88 million unique TCR beta chains were shared, per a later count. Profiled with immunoSEQ multiplex PCR; TCRdb holds only in-frame clones, not every one. V, J and clone size are taken as reported in that table, and D and trimming were inferred from the DNA itself. This repertoire shows 150,000 to 200,000 clones, roughly 84% found once; its top ten account for about 0.21%. To note about this clone: Its matching antigen is unknown.

Sample: PBMCs. The receptor was isolated from a girl under three years old in good health and CMV-seronegative. The chain recombines TRBV7-9 with TRBJ1-2; the D is unclear. The chain's CDR3 is CASSLFGGTGGYTF. The CDR3 bases are TGTGCCAGCAGCTTATTCGGCGGAACGGGGGGCTACACCTTC.